This T cell receptor beta chain was recorded in a study of cytomegalovirus exposure and HLA in healthy donors. The CDR3 extends over 16 amino acids. CDR1 and CDR2 (germline): LNHDA, SQIVND (reference sequence). The V end was cut by 2 bases, the J end by 5 bases, with 15 bases between. Study-wide results and caveats: Accurate HLA-A and HLA-B prediction from TCR beta sequences was reported for most subjects. The likely explanation for a cluster of highly shared sequence variants was sequencing artifact.

PCR involved 60 Vbeta and 13 Jbeta primers. Sequencing was performed with immunoSEQ multiplex PCR; in TCRdb, only in-frame clones are kept and a portion is missing. The sample has about 130,000 clones; about 81% are singletons. This clone was observed a few times. Its antigen is not known. Sequencing was performed on PBMCs. This sequence was found in a middle-aged woman in good health and CMV-seropositive. The chain carries TRBV19 and TRBJ2-2; D possibly corresponds to TRBD2 (5 bases). The CDR3 here is CASSIILGVGTGELFF. Written as DNA, the CDR3 is TGTGCCAGTAGTATAATTTTGGGAGTTGGGACCGGGGAGCTGTTTTTT.